Following are 15 T cell receptor beta chains from one sample sequenced in a study of siplizumab effects on memory and regulatory T cells. The assay was immunoSEQ multiplex PCR, and TCRdb's table has in-frame clones only and misses some. The table lists 85,000 or so clones, 95% of them singletons. Sample: CD8+ T cells sorted from blood. The receptors were sampled from a human donor in good health.

The rearrangement joins TRBV29-1 to TRBJ2-7, with 10 bases fitting TRBD1. Germline V gene sequence: CDR1 SQVTM, CDR2 ANQGSEA. The ends lost 6 bases at V and 2 bases at J; junction bases unmatched: 10. The CDR3 length is 15 residues. CDR3: CSVGQGDRGTYEQYF. The DNA of the CDR3 is TGCAGCGTCGGTCAGGGGGACAGGGGAACCTACGAGCAGTACTTC.

This clone was observed a single time. The V call is TRBV6-6, the J call TRBJ1-1; 8 nucleotides align to TRBD1. The CDR3 consists of 14 residues. V lost 7 bases to trimming and J lost 4 bases; unmatched junction nucleotides: 8. CDR1 is MNHNY and CDR2 is SVGAGI in the germline V gene (reference sequence). The CDR3 reads CASTLNQGATEAFF. The DNA of the CDR3 is TGTGCCAGCACCTTAAACCAGGGGGCCACTGAAGCTTTCTTT.

The V call is TRBV4-1, the J call TRBJ1-2; D not certain. Deletions cut 4 bases from V and 6 bases from J, with 12 bases between. CDR1 is MGHRA and CDR2 is YSYEKL in the germline V gene. This CDR3 contains 13 residues. The CDR3 DNA reads as TGCGCCAGCAGCCCTATTCGGGCAGATGGCTACACCTTC. It codes for CASSPIRADGYTF.

This clone was counted a few times. The rearrangement joins TRBV2 to TRBJ1-2, with D maybe TRBD1 (5 bases). CDR3 length equals 12 residues. Trimming took 5 bases from V and 4 from J, leaving 8 bases between them. Looked up from germline, CDR1 is SNHLY and CDR2 is FYNNEI. The CDR3 reads CASSIDSYGYTF. CDR3 nucleotides: TGTGCCAGCAGTATTGACAGCTATGGCTACACCTTC.

The gene calls are TRBV29-1 and TRBJ2-7, with TRBD2 matching 9 bases. V lost 3 bases, J lost 3 bases, and 6 bases stayed unmatched. The CDR3 covers 14 residues. Germline V CDR1 and CDR2: SQVTM, ANQGSEA. The DNA of the CDR3 is TGCAGCGTTGAGGCTAGCGGGAATGACTACGAGCAGTACTTC. It translates to CSVEASGNDYEQYF.

For this clone: The sample holds other DNA sequences that translate to the same CDR3. The rearrangement joins TRBV5-1 to TRBJ2-7, with TRBD2 identical over 11 bases. CDR3 length: 15 amino acids. Looked up from germline, CDR1 is SGHRS and CDR2 is YFSETQ. V lost 3 bases, J lost 2 bases, and 4 bases stayed unmatched. CDR3 region: CASSSGTSGTYEQYF. The CDR3 region has the DNA TGCGCCAGCAGCTCGGGGACTAGCGGAACCTACGAGCAGTACTTC.

The chain is built from TRBV19 and TRBJ2-7, with 9 positions matching TRBD2. V lost 2 bases to trimming and J lost 2 bases; unmatched junction nucleotides: 7. The CDR3 is made up of 16 amino acids. Germline loops: CDR1 LNHDA, CDR2 SQIVND (reference sequence). The CDR3 is CASSIKTSGPTYEQYF. The DNA for the CDR3 is TGTGCCAGTAGTATAAAAACTAGCGGGCCTACCTACGAGCAGTACTTC.

This sequence joins TRBV7-8 and TRBJ2-3, with TRBD2 matching 7 bases. Germline values: CDR1 SGHVS, CDR2 FQNEAQ. The CDR3 has 17 amino acids. With 5 bases clipped from V and 4 bases from J, the junction kept 15 bases outside the gene matches. DNA for the CDR3: TGTGCCAGCAGCCTCGAGGGTGGGAGGGCCGGAGCAGATACGCAGTATTTT. Residues: CASSLEGGRAGADTQYF.

V usage is TRBV7-9 and J usage is TRBJ2-2, with 7 nucleotides matching TRBD2. The CDR3 is made up of 17 amino acids. The germline gives CDR1 SEHNR, CDR2 FQNEAQ (reference sequence). The V and J ends lost 1 base and 0 bases, in that order; junction bases with no gene match: 5. The DNA of the CDR3 is TGTGCCAGCAGCTTAGGTTATAGCGGGCCGAACACCGGGGAGCTGTTTTTT. It encodes CASSLGYSGPNTGELFF. Full variable domain (remainder filled in from reference TRBV7-9 and TRBJ2-2): DTGVSQNPRHKITKRGQNVTFRCDPISEHNRLYWYRQTLGQGPEFLTYFQNEAQLEKSRLLSDRFSAERPKGSFSTLEIQRTEQGDSAMYLCASSLGYSGPNTGELFFGEGSRLTVL.

The CDR3 nucleotides read TGTGCCAGCAGGGACTCCTCCTACAATGAGCAGTTCTTC. Protein sequence: CASRDSSYNEQFF. The V gene is TRBV6-5, the J gene TRBJ2-1; D might be TRBD2 (5 bases). V was cut by 6 bases and J by 0 bases, with 6 bases left in between. Germline V gene sequence: CDR1 MNHEY, CDR2 SVGAGI. This CDR3 spans 13 amino acids.

The V gene is TRBV19, the J gene TRBJ2-5; TRBD1 aligns across 10 bases. Germline lookup yields CDR1 LNHDA and CDR2 SQIVND (reference sequence). The CDR3 length is 15 residues. V lost 3 bases to trimming and J lost 5 bases; unmatched junction nucleotides: 6. Here the CDR3 DNA reads TGTGCCAGTAGTATGGGGGACAGGGGAGGCGAGACCCAGTACTTC. Protein sequence: CASSMGDRGGETQYF.

This clone has only one observation. The V and J genes are TRBV18 and TRBJ1-1; D perhaps matches TRBD1 (5 bases). The CDR3 loop spans 16 amino acids. V was clipped by 2 bases and J by 0 bases, with 13 bases between them. Germline CDR1 and CDR2: KGHSH and LQKENI. In nucleotides, the CDR3 is TGTGCCAGCTCACCAATAGACAGCCAGATGAACACTGAAGCTTTCTTT. It is translated as CASSPIDSQMNTEAFF.

The chain combines TRBV5-6 with TRBJ2-7; D is uncertain. The V gene's germline CDR1 is SGHDT and CDR2 YYEEEE. This CDR3 comprises 14 residues. V was trimmed by 2 bases and J by 0 bases, leaving 9 bases between them. CDR3 region: CASSFSTASYEQYF. In DNA form, the CDR3 reads TGTGCCAGCAGCTTTAGTACAGCCTCCTACGAGCAGTACTTC.

The J gene is TRBJ2-2, the V gene TRBV4-2; D not resolved. V dropped 0 bases and J dropped 3 bases, with 8 bases sitting between them. This CDR3 has 15 residues. Germline V gene data show CDR1 as LGHNA and CDR2 as YNFKEQ. The CDR3 DNA reads as TGTGCCAGCAGCCAAGAAGGCCGGGACACCGGGGAGCTGTTTTTT. Translation: CASSQEGRDTGELFF.

The genes are TRBV7-3 and TRBJ2-2; tentatively, D is TRBD1 (6 bases). The length of the CDR3 is 16 residues. Germline-derived CDR1 and CDR2 are SGHTA and FQGTGA. Deletions cut 1 base from V and 3 bases from J, with 12 bases between. This CDR3 reads CASSLKRSGDTGELFF. The CDR3 DNA reads TGTGCCAGCAGCTTAAAACGCTCAGGGGACACCGGGGAGCTGTTTTTT.